The rows below give T cell receptor beta chains drawn from one sample of a study of control samples from healthy donors and cancer patients. Measured with immunoSEQ multiplex PCR; TCRdb has only the in-frame clones, and not every one. The sample includes about 94,000 clones, about nine tenths of them seen just once. The source material was blood. The receptors were sampled from a woman younger than 35 in good health. Both conserved end residues are part of each CDR3. The D gene is left open where the match is weak. The size entry is marked missing in some rows and otherwise reads once, few, many or a size class.

TRBJ1-2,13,TRBV6-5,-,-,CASSQLTVGGYTF,TGTGCCAGCAGTCAGCTGACAGTCGGCGGCTACACCTTC
TRBJ1-2,15,TRBV12-2,-,-,CASRLEGVANYGYTF,TGTGCAAGTCGCTTAGAGGGAGTAGCTAACTATGGCTACACCTTC
TRBJ1-4,12,TRBV7-9,-,-,CASSLGTEKLFF,TGTGCCAGCAGCCTCGGGACCGAAAAACTGTTTTTT
TRBJ1-2,14,TRBV6-6,-,-,CASSYTGGGYGYTF,TGTGCCAGCAGTTACACCGGGGGCGGATATGGCTACACCTTC
TRBJ2-7,15,TRBV6-4,TRBD2,-,CASSEGTSGGYEQYF,TGTGCCAGCAGTGAAGGGACTAGCGGGGGCTACGAGCAGTACTTC
TRBJ1-2,16,TRBV9,TRBD1,-,CASSVGQTGDSYGYTF,TGTGCCAGCAGCGTAGGACAGACAGGGGACTCCTATGGCTACACCTTC
TRBJ1-2,16,TRBV5-5,-,-,CASSLAQGRSDYGYTF,TGTGCCAGCAGCTTGGCCCAGGGTCGGTCCGACTATGGCTACACCTTC
TRBJ1-3,15,TRBV5-1,TRBD1,-,CASCTGTGTGNTIYF,TGCGCCAGCTGCACCGGGACAGGGACTGGAAACACCATATATTTT
TRBJ2-2,16,TRBV6-1,-,-,CASSEAGGAFTGELFF,TGTGCCAGCAGTGAAGCGGGGGGGGCCTTCACCGGGGAGCTGTTTTTT
TRBJ1-2,15,TRBV4-1,-,-,CASSQDGGTHYGYTF,TGCGCCAGCAGCCAAGATGGAGGGACTCACTATGGCTACACCTTC
TRBJ2-1,17,TRBV5-1,TRBD2,-,CASSLGERGFSYNEQFF,TGCGCCAGCAGCTTGGGGGAGCGGGGGTTTTCCTACAATGAGCAGTTCTTC
TRBJ1-1,13,TRBV5-1,TRBD1,-,CASRTGMNTEAFF,TGCGCCAGTAGGACAGGGATGAACACTGAAGCTTTCTTT
TRBJ2-7,13,TRBV5-1,-,-,CASSLRFSYEQYF,TGCGCCAGCAGCTTGCGATTTTCCTACGAGCAGTACTTC
TRBJ2-1,18,TRBV9,TRBD2,-,CASSSQRAGGRSYNEQFF,TGTGCCAGCAGCTCCCAGCGAGCGGGGGGCCGGTCCTACAATGAGCAGTTCTTC
TRBJ1-3,12,TRBV4-1,-,few,CASSQAGNTIYF,TGCGCCAGCAGCCAAGCTGGAAACACCATATATTTT
TRBJ2-5,20,TRBV18,TRBD2,-,CASSPDIVTSGGTSRETQYF,TGTGCCAGCTCACCAGATATTGTCACTAGCGGGGGTACCTCTCGAGAGACCCAGTACTTC
TRBJ2-3,17,TRBV6-4,TRBD2,few,CASSDGTSGGAIDTQYF,TGTGCCAGCAGCGATGGGACTAGCGGGGGGGCTATAGATACGCAGTATTTT
TRBJ2-7,15,TRBV5-1,-,once,CASSGSDASSYEQYF,TGCGCCAGCAGCGGCAGTGACGCGTCCTCCTACGAGCAGTACTTC
TRBJ1-2,13,TRBV28,-,-,CASSFGTGFGYTF,TGTGCCAGCAGTTTTGGAACAGGGTTTGGCTACACCTTC
TRBJ2-1,14,TRBV5-6,-,-,CASSLQFDSNEQFF,TGTGCCAGCAGCTTGCAGTTTGATAGCAATGAGCAGTTCTTC
TRBJ1-3,12,TRBV12-3/TRBV12-4,-,-,CASSFFRNTIYF,TGTGCCAGCAGTTTCTTTAGAAACACCATATATTTT
TRBJ1-2,14,TRBV7-3,-,-,CASSRGQSSYGYTF,TGTGCCAGCAGCCGCGGACAGTCCTCCTATGGCTACACCTTC
TRBJ1-1,14,TRBV2,-,-,CATHTQGIITEAFF,TGTGCCACCCATACACAGGGCATCATTACTGAAGCTTTCTTT
TRBJ2-2,17,TRBV4-1,TRBD1,-,CASSQPGQGDRTGELFF,TGCGCCAGCAGCCAACCGGGACAGGGTGATAGGACCGGGGAGCTGTTTTTT
TRBJ2-3,18,TRBV9,-,-,CASSPSSKVGSSTDTQYF,TGTGCCAGCAGCCCATCATCCAAGGTCGGGTCAAGCACAGATACGCAGTATTTT
TRBJ2-7,14,TRBV7-8,-,once,CASSPQSPAYEQYF,TGTGCCAGCAGCCCCCAGTCGCCCGCCTACGAGCAGTACTTC
TRBJ2-4,13,TRBV18,TRBD1,once,CASSQDRVDIQYF,TGTGCCAGCTCTCAGGACAGGGTGGACATTCAGTACTTC
TRBJ1-1,17,TRBV5-1,-,once,CASSSLGARALGTEAFF,TGCGCCAGCAGCTCCCTCGGCGCCCGGGCCCTGGGAACTGAAGCTTTCTTT
TRBJ2-5,16,TRBV5-8,-,-,CASSLAGHRGSETQYF,TGTGCCAGCAGCTTGGCGGGACACCGGGGGTCAGAGACCCAGTACTTC
TRBJ1-2,15,TRBV19,TRBD1,-,CASSYVRQGIYGYTF,TGTGCCAGTAGTTACGTTAGACAGGGGATTTATGGCTACACCTTC
TRBJ2-2,15,TRBV27,-,-,CAAGDSKENPGELFF,TGTGCCGCGGGGGACAGCAAGGAGAATCCCGGGGAGCTGTTTTTT
TRBJ2-3,15,TRBV24-1,-,-,CATSAMGGAGDTQYF,TGTGCCACCAGTGCCATGGGGGGGGCCGGAGATACGCAGTATTTT
TRBJ2-2,12,TRBV12-3/TRBV12-4,-,-,CASIQNTGELFF,TGTGCCAGCATCCAGAACACCGGGGAGCTGTTTTTT
TRBJ2-3,15,TRBV4-1,TRBD2,-,CASSPRTSGVDTQYF,TGCGCCAGCAGCCCCCGGACTAGCGGGGTAGATACGCAGTATTTT
TRBJ1-2,13,TRBV5-1,-,-,CASSLADGYGYTF,TGCGCCAGCAGCTTGGCCGACGGTTATGGCTACACCTTC